The source of this T cell receptor beta chain is a study of a mutant IDH1 vaccine in newly diagnosed glioma. At the level of the study: Patients came in for eight vaccinations, in weeks 1, 3, 5, 7, 11, 15, 19 and 23. General observations from the study: No link was apparently found between pseudoprogression and changes in top peripheral T cell clonotypes.

The repertoire was sequenced with immunoSEQ multiplex PCR; TCRdb's copy has only in-frame clones and lacks some. This table has approximately 64,000 clones, approximately 84% appearing once. Time point: week 11, during vaccination. Doses comprised 300 ug of mutant IDH1 20-mer peptide each, plus topical imiquimod. The V segment lost 0 bases and the J segment 0 bases; nucleotides outside the gene matches: 3. CDR1 is SGHDT, CDR2 YYEEEE, per germline. The CDR3 runs to 16 residues. As concerns this clone: The target antigen is unknown.

The source was PBMCs, collected from a glioma patient whose treatment included an IDH1 peptide vaccine. This clonotype was sampled from a woman between 45 and 65 years old with glioma. This rearrangement joins TRBV5-6 to TRBJ2-3; TRBD1 aligns across 8 bases. CDR3: CASSLGTGLSTDTQYF. CDR3 nucleotide sequence: TGTGCCAGCAGCTTGGGGACAGGGCTTAGCACAGATACGCAGTATTTT.